The 20 T cell receptor beta chains below all came from one sample that was sequenced in a study of T cells after yellow fever vaccination. One entry per CDR3 protein, called by TCRdb with MiXCR from the 5' RACE reads. This repertoire shows about 360,000 distinct CDR3 sequences, 6.2% found once; its top ten account for about 15%. Sequences were derived from PBMCs, sampled 5 days after the yellow fever booster vaccination. These receptor sequences come from a man aged 30 to 39 who received the YFV17D yellow fever vaccine.

The chain has TRBV5-6 and TRBJ2-2, with unresolved D. Trimming took 1 base from V and 5 from J, leaving 9 bases between them. The CDR3 is made up of 14 amino acids. The V gene's germline CDR1 is SGHDT and CDR2 YYEEEE. CDR3 sequence: CASSLPFRTGELFF. DNA for the CDR3: TGTGCCAGCAGCTTGCCATTCAGAACCGGGGAGCTGTTTTTT.

This clonotype has a handful of counts. CDR3 bases: TGTGCCAGCAGTTCGACAACGGCGGAGGGCGAGCAGTACTTC. It translates to CASSSTTAEGEQYF. The rearrangement links TRBV7-8 to TRBJ2-7; a possible D gene is TRBD2 (6 bases). The CDR3 is 14 residues long. Germline V gene sequence: CDR1 SGHVS, CDR2 FQNEAQ. Trimming shortened V by 6 bases and J by 6 bases, and 18 bases separated the two germline ends.

This clonotype occurred many times. The rearrangement links TRBV11-2 to TRBJ1-5; D unresolved. Germline CDR1 reads SGHAT; CDR2 reads FQNNGV. Trimming took 0 bases from V and 4 from J, leaving 10 bases between them. The CDR3 is 15 amino acids. The CDR3: CASSLDVAGNQPQHF. The CDR3 DNA sequence: TGTGCCAGCAGCTTAGATGTCGCGGGAAATCAGCCCCAGCATTTT.

This clonotype was counted a few times. The chain has TRBV10-3 and TRBJ2-7; D is ambiguous. Germline loops: CDR1 ENHRY, CDR2 SYGVKD. With 2 bases removed from V and 7 bases from J, the gap between germline ends came to 12 bases. CDR3 length: 13 amino acids. The CDR3, as DNA: TGTGCCATCAGTGAGGACATTCGCAGAGAGCAGTACTTC. It encodes CAISEDIRREQYF.

This clonotype was seen many times. The chain joins TRBV6-5 to TRBJ2-3, with TRBD2 as a possible D gene (5 bases). Germline assignment: CDR1 MNHEY and CDR2 SVGAGI. The ends were cut back, 2 bases at V and 4 bases at J, with 22 bases in the middle. The CDR3 totals 18 residues. The chain's CDR3 is CASSYLAGREWSPDTQYF. The DNA for the CDR3 is TGTGCCAGCAGTTACCTAGCTGGAAGGGAGTGGTCCCCAGATACGCAGTATTTT.

This clonotype occurred a few times. The J gene is TRBJ2-3, the V gene TRBV6-5; the D gene is possibly TRBD2 (6 bases). The CDR3 has 16 residues. Trimming removed 0 bases from V and 5 bases from J, with 15 bases in between. The germline V gene encodes CDR1 MNHEY and CDR2 SVGAGI. The DNA for the CDR3 is TGTGCCAGCAGTTACTCCACAGGAGGGCCTGGAGATACGCAGTATTTT. Encoded protein: CASSYSTGGPGDTQYF.

This clonotype was detected only a few times. The chain employs TRBV5-8 and TRBJ2-3, with 15 bases fitting TRBD2. The junction had 7 bases not matched to a gene; V was cut back by 5 bases and J by 3 bases. CDR3 length: 17 residues. Germline V gives CDR1 SGHTS, CDR2 YDEGEE. The CDR3 loop is CASRPGLAGGPTDTQYF. The CDR3, as DNA: TGTGCCAGCAGACCCGGACTAGCGGGAGGGCCAACAGATACGCAGTATTTT.

This clonotype was observed many times. V is TRBV6-2 or TRBV6-3 and J is TRBJ2-1; 8 positions match TRBD1. The CDR3 spans 15 residues. J gave up 7 bases and V 6 bases, and 11 bases lay outside the gene matches. The V gene's germline CDR1 is MNHEY and CDR2 SVGEGT. The CDR3 loop is CASSLGQGFWNEQFF. The CDR3 nucleotides are TGTGCCAGCAGCCTCGGACAGGGTTTTTGGAATGAGCAGTTCTTC.

This clonotype appeared a few times. V usage is TRBV7-2 and J usage is TRBJ2-5; possible D gene TRBD2, 5 bases. The germline gives CDR1 SGHTA, CDR2 FQGNSA. V gave up 11 bases and J gave up 5 bases, with 18 bases separating them. This CDR3 is 13 amino acids long. The CDR3 loop is CASESGGSETQYF. The CDR3 DNA reads TGTGCCTCCGAGAGTGGAGGTTCGGAGACCCAGTACTTC.

In this sample, this clonotype turned up many times. The J gene is TRBJ1-2, the V gene TRBV5-1; TRBD1 aligns across 8 bases. The CDR3 covers 15 residues. The germline gives CDR1 SGHRS, CDR2 YFSETQ. V trimming: 5 bases; J trimming: 3 bases; junction bases outside the gene matches: 9. Here the CDR3 DNA reads TGCGCCAGCAGGTTGAACGCAGGGGGCGACTATGGCTACACCTTC. It specifies CASRLNAGGDYGYTF.

This clonotype was counted ten times or more. The V gene is TRBV28, the J gene TRBJ2-1; tentative D call: TRBD1 (5 bases). Germline CDR1 and CDR2: MDHEN and SYDVKM. The CDR3 loop spans 14 amino acids. V lost 7 bases, J lost 4 bases, and 14 bases lay in between. CDR3 region: CASISGQGYNEQFF. CDR3 DNA sequence: TGTGCCAGCATCTCCGGGCAGGGTTACAATGAGCAGTTCTTC.

This clonotype was seen a handful of times. The chain has TRBV2 and TRBJ1-5, with D perhaps TRBD1 (6 bases). This CDR3 has 15 residues. CDR1 and CDR2 (germline): SNHLY, FYNNEI. V was shortened by 3 bases and J by 3 bases, with 12 bases between the two germline ends. Written as DNA, the CDR3 is TGTGCCAGCAGTGACTCCGGACAGTCCAATCAGCCCCAGCATTTT. Its translation: CASSDSGQSNQPQHF.

This clonotype was detected a few times. This chain joins TRBV20-1 and TRBJ2-4; D gene uncertain. The CDR3 extends over 13 amino acids. The V gene lost 3 bases and the J gene lost 0 bases, with 6 bases spanning the gap. Germline V CDR1 and CDR2: DFQATT, SNEGSKA (reference sequence). The CDR3 is CSASQVAKNIQYF. CDR3 DNA: TGCAGTGCTAGTCAGGTAGCCAAAAACATTCAGTACTTC.

This clonotype was seen a handful of times. The rearrangement links TRBV20-1 to TRBJ2-1; TRBD2 aligns across 8 bases. The CDR3 has 15 residues. Per the germline V gene, CDR1 is DFQATT and CDR2 is SNEGSKA (reference sequence). The ends lost 6 bases at V and 9 bases at J; junction bases unmatched: 16. The CDR3 sequence is CSAPGQNGRVSEQFF. In DNA form, the CDR3 reads TGCAGTGCCCCAGGGCAGAACGGGAGGGTTTCTGAGCAGTTCTTC.

This clonotype was seen a handful of times. This chain connects TRBV7-6 to TRBJ2-1; 9 bases agree with TRBD2. Trimming cost V 1 base and J 5 bases; bases outside gene matches: 6. CDR1 SGHVS and CDR2 FNYEAQ come from the germline V gene. The CDR3 covers 16 residues. CDR3 in DNA: TGTGCCAGCAGCTTAGTCCGAGCGGGAGGCCACAATGAGCAGTTCTTC. Its translation is CASSLVRAGGHNEQFF. Supplemented by reference TRBV7-6 and TRBJ2-1, the full variable domain reads GAGVSQSPRYKVTKRGQDVALRCDPISGHVSLYWYRQALGQGPEFLTYFNYEAQQDKSGLPNDRFSAERPEGSISTLTIQRTEQRDSAMYRCASSLVRAGGHNEQFFGPGTRLTVL.

This clonotype was seen at least ten times. This rearrangement joins TRBV10-3 to TRBJ1-1; perhaps TRBD1 as D (6 bases). CDR1 and CDR2 from the germline V gene are ENHRY and SYGVKD. V was cut by 6 bases and J by 1 base, with 15 bases left in between. The CDR3 loop spans 15 amino acids. DNA for the CDR3: TGTGCCATCAGGGATGATAACAGGGAGAACACTGAAGCTTTCTTT. Translating it yields CAIRDDNRENTEAFF.

This clonotype was seen repeatedly, ten times or more. J is TRBJ2-1 and V is TRBV28; TRBD2 might be the D (5 bases). CDR3 length: 16 amino acids. The V and J ends lost 11 bases and 7 bases respectively, with 27 bases between them. CDR1 MDHEN and CDR2 SYDVKM come from the germline V gene. The CDR3 DNA sequence: TGTGCCGGCCCTTTTATAGGGCCCGGGGTCGGTAATGAGCAGTTCTTC. Its protein product is CAGPFIGPGVGNEQFF.

This clonotype came up many times. This chain links TRBV30 with TRBJ2-7; D is unresolved. The CDR3 is made up of 12 amino acids. V was cut by 4 bases and J by 1 base, with 8 bases left in between. CDR1 and CDR2 (germline): GTSNPN, SVGIG (reference sequence). In nucleotides, the CDR3 is TGTGCCTGGAAAGGGTTTTCCTACGAGCAGTACTTC. Translation gives CAWKGFSYEQYF.

The V and J genes are TRBV4-3 and TRBJ2-3; 7 nucleotides agree with TRBD2. Unmatched junction bases numbered 8, after V lost 3 bases and J lost 2 bases. The germline gives CDR1 LGHNA, CDR2 YSLEER. This CDR3 comprises 16 residues. The CDR3 region is CASSQDHSGLTDTQYF. The CDR3 DNA sequence: TGCGCCAGCAGCCAGGATCATAGCGGGCTCACAGATACGCAGTATTTT.

The CDR3 sequence: CSASKGSNQPQHF. The CDR3 bases are TGCAGTGCTAGTAAAGGTAGCAATCAGCCCCAGCATTTT. The chain is built from TRBV20-1 and TRBJ1-5; no definite D call. V was trimmed by 3 bases and J by 0 bases, leaving 6 bases between them. The CDR3 is 13 residues long. From germline, CDR1 is DFQATT and CDR2 SNEGSKA (reference sequence).